These T cell receptor beta chains were read from a single sample in a study of cytomegalovirus exposure and HLA in healthy donors. Libraries were prepared by immunoSEQ multiplex PCR; TCRdb keeps only in-frame clonotypes and omits some of them. This table has about 94,000 clones, 75% to 85% appearing once. Sequencing input: PBMCs. The receptors stem from a middle-aged woman in good health and CMV-seronegative. Each CDR3 is given with its conserved first and last residue. The D gene is left open where the match is weak. Size is omitted from some rows. Given values are once, few, many or a class for expanded clones.

D gene: TRBD1; clone size: NA; V gene: TRBV11-2; J gene: TRBJ1-2; CDR3 DNA: TGTGCCAGCAGCGACCGGGACAGGGGGCCTCTGGGCTACACCTTC; CDR3 protein: CASSDRDRGPLGYTF
D gene: NA; clone size: NA; V gene: TRBV4-1; J gene: TRBJ2-7; CDR3 DNA: TGCGCCAGCAGCCAGGCGCCGGGGCCCGGGACAAACTACGAGCAGTACTTC; CDR3 protein: CASSQAPGPGTNYEQYF
D gene: TRBD1; clone size: NA; V gene: TRBV6-5; J gene: TRBJ1-1; CDR3 DNA: TGTGCCAGCAGTCACTCACAGGGGGCCACTGAAGCTTTCTTT; CDR3 protein: CASSHSQGATEAFF
D gene: TRBD2; clone size: NA; V gene: TRBV15; J gene: TRBJ2-7; CDR3 DNA: TGTGCCACCAGCGCCCGACTAGCGGGGATTTACGAGCAGTACTTC; CDR3 protein: CATSARLAGIYEQYF
D gene: TRBD1; clone size: once; V gene: TRBV9; J gene: TRBJ1-2; CDR3 DNA: TGTGCCAGCAGCGCTCCCGGACAGGCCGCCTCCTATGGCTACACCTTC; CDR3 protein: CASSAPGQAASYGYTF
D gene: NA; clone size: NA; V gene: TRBV29-1; J gene: TRBJ2-7; CDR3 DNA: TGCAGCGCCTCAGTATACGAGCAGTACTTC; CDR3 protein: CSASVYEQYF
D gene: NA; clone size: NA; V gene: TRBV10-3; J gene: TRBJ2-5; CDR3 DNA: TGTGCCATCAGTCGGGTGGGTGACGGGGAGACCCAGTACTTC; CDR3 protein: CAISRVGDGETQYF
D gene: NA; clone size: NA; V gene: TRBV30; J gene: TRBJ1-2; CDR3 DNA: TGTGCCTGGTATCCCGGGGGGCAGGGCGGCTACACCTTC; CDR3 protein: CAWYPGGQGGYTF
D gene: NA; clone size: NA; V gene: TRBV5-4; J gene: TRBJ2-1; CDR3 DNA: TGTGCCAGCAGCTCACGACCCGGGACACAGCTAATTTACAATGAGCAGTTCTTC; CDR3 protein: CASSSRPGTQLIYNEQFF
D gene: NA; clone size: once; V gene: TRBV4-1; J gene: TRBJ1-5; CDR3 DNA: TGCGCCAGCAGCCAAGATTTTGGGACACCGAATCAGCCCCAGCATTTT; CDR3 protein: CASSQDFGTPNQPQHF
D gene: TRBD1; clone size: NA; V gene: TRBV19; J gene: TRBJ1-2; CDR3 DNA: TGTGCCAGTAGTACACGACAGGGATATGGCTACACCTTC; CDR3 protein: CASSTRQGYGYTF
D gene: NA; clone size: NA; V gene: TRBV11-2; J gene: TRBJ1-5; CDR3 DNA: TGTGCCAGCAGCCCACATAGCAATCAGCCCCAGCATTTT; CDR3 protein: CASSPHSNQPQHF
D gene: NA; clone size: NA; V gene: TRBV27; J gene: TRBJ2-3; CDR3 DNA: TGTGCCAGCAGTTTTGAACAGGCTAGCACAGATACGCAGTATTTT; CDR3 protein: CASSFEQASTDTQYF
D gene: NA; clone size: once; V gene: TRBV5-1; J gene: TRBJ1-5; CDR3 DNA: TGCGCCAGCAGCTTGGACGGGGGGGGAAATCAGCCCCAGCATTTT; CDR3 protein: CASSLDGGGNQPQHF
D gene: NA; clone size: NA; V gene: TRBV7-9; J gene: TRBJ1-5; CDR3 DNA: TGTGCCAGCAGCTTATGGGCTAATCAGCCCCAGCATTTT; CDR3 protein: CASSLWANQPQHF
D gene: NA; clone size: NA; V gene: TRBV7-2; J gene: TRBJ2-7; CDR3 DNA: TGTGCCAGCAGCACTAGCGCGGGACAGGAAGCCTACGAGCAGTACTTC; CDR3 protein: CASSTSAGQEAYEQYF
D gene: NA; clone size: NA; V gene: TRBV10-3; J gene: TRBJ1-6; CDR3 DNA: TGTGCCATCAGTGACGGGCAGGGGAGGGATTCACCCCTCCACTTT; CDR3 protein: CAISDGQGRDSPLHF
D gene: NA; clone size: NA; V gene: TRBV11-3; J gene: TRBJ2-2; CDR3 DNA: TGTGCCAGCAGCTTAAGAGGGGGCGGGGAGCTGTTTTTT; CDR3 protein: CASSLRGGGELFF
D gene: NA; clone size: NA; V gene: TRBV11-1; J gene: TRBJ1-1; CDR3 DNA: TGTGCCAGCAGCCGTTCGGGCCCCCAGGGAGAAGCTTTCTTT; CDR3 protein: CASSRSGPQGEAFF
D gene: NA; clone size: NA; V gene: TRBV4-3; J gene: TRBJ1-4; CDR3 DNA: TGCGCCAGCAGCCAAGATCTTCCGGCAGGGCGTGGGTTGGCTAATGAAAAACTGTTTTTT; CDR3 protein: CASSQDLPAGRGLANEKLFF
D gene: TRBD2; clone size: NA; V gene: TRBV7-8; J gene: TRBJ2-1; CDR3 DNA: TGTGCCAGCAGTTCTAGCGGGGCGGGATACAATGAGCAGTTCTTC; CDR3 protein: CASSSSGAGYNEQFF
D gene: TRBD2; clone size: NA; V gene: TRBV25-1; J gene: TRBJ2-1; CDR3 DNA: TGTGCCAGCAGTGAGGTTAGCGGGGGTTTAAGGGGTGAGCAGTTCTTC; CDR3 protein: CASSEVSGGLRGEQFF
D gene: NA; clone size: NA; V gene: TRBV29-1; J gene: TRBJ2-7; CDR3 DNA: TGCAGCGTGCGAGGCAGGACTACCTACGAGCAGTACTTC; CDR3 protein: CSVRGRTTYEQYF
D gene: NA; clone size: NA; V gene: TRBV5-1; J gene: TRBJ2-3; CDR3 DNA: TGCGCCAGCAGCTTGGGACACGCAAGCACAGATACGCAGTATTTT; CDR3 protein: CASSLGHASTDTQYF